This T cell receptor beta chain was identified during a study of blood T cell repertoires in COVID-19. Patients at the Seattle site were enrolled during active infection and followed longitudinally. Authors' processing steps: Amplification from reference gene primers served as the basis for estimated nucleated cell counts. Sequencing was performed with immunoSEQ multiplex PCR; in TCRdb, only in-frame clones are kept and a portion is missing. The V and J calls and clone size come from that table; D and trimming were worked out from the DNA. The sample holds 130,000 to 150,000 clones; around 75% are singletons and the top ten take approximately 5.2%. Germline V CDR1 and CDR2: LNHDA, SQIVND (reference sequence). V shed 4 bases, J shed 5 bases, and the junction held 9 bases outside the gene matches. The CDR3 totals 16 residues.

The chain joins TRBV19 to TRBJ2-1, with TRBD1 matching over 9 bases. Sequenced input: peripheral blood. The TCR was taken from a woman aged 70 to 79 with COVID-19, enrolled during active disease. DNA of the CDR3: TGTGCCAGTAGTAATTATATAGGGACAGGGAACAATGAGCAGTTCTTC. Amino acid sequence: CASSNYIGTGNNEQFF.